The entry that follows covers one T cell receptor beta chain sequence. Antigen specificity is unknown. This specimen comes from a study of CD8+ T cells in alopecia areata. Study-level points and caveats: In lesional scalp, particularly from alopecia totalis/universalis, clonality was higher than in normal scalp. Alphabeta T cells residing in normal skin are also sequenced in scalp samples. It was less clear whether patients shared TCRs than it was in mice, possibly because of HLA.

The authors sorted CD4+ and CD8+ T cells from PBMCs. The CDR3 spans 15 residues. Trimming pared 0 bases from V and 5 bases from J, leaving 14 bases between. The germline CDR1 and CDR2 sequences are SGHNT and YYREEE (reference sequence). TCR sequencing used cDNA made by reverse transcription of extracted RNA. TCRdb's copy holds only in-frame clones and misses some; the assay was immunoSEQ multiplex PCR. Of 200,000 to 250,000 clones in the sample, approximately 60% were seen once. The sequenced sample was CD8+ T cells sorted from blood. The chain employs TRBV5-4 and TRBJ1-1; D perhaps matches TRBD1 (5 bases). This TCR was sampled from a human donor in good health. Written as DNA, the CDR3 is TGTGCCAGCAGCTTGGCCGGGGCCCCAGGAACTGAAGCTTTCTTT. Amino acid sequence: CASSLAGAPGTEAFF. Looking up the rest from reference TRBV5-4 and TRBJ1-1 gives the full variable domain: ETGVTQSPTHLIKTRGQQVTLRCSSQSGHNTVSWYQQALGQGPQFIFQYYREEENGRGNFPPRFSGLQFPNYSSELNVNALELDDSALYLCASSLAGAPGTEAFFGQGTRLTVV.